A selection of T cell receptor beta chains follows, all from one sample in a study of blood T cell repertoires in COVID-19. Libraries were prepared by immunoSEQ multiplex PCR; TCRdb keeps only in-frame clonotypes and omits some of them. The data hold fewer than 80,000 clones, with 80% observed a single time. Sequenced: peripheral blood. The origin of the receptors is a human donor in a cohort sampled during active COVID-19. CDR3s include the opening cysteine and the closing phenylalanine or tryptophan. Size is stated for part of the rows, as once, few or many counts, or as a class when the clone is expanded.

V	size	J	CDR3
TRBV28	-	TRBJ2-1	CASSLTGIDEQFF
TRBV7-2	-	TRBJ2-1	CASSLGVSGRGNNEQFF
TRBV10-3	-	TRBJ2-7	CAISESAAGDFSYEQYF
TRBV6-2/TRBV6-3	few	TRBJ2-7	CASSRTSSYEQYF
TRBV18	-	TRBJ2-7	CASSPQAPSSYEQYF
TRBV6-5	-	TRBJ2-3	CASIGTDTQYF
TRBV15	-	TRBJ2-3	CATSPLMGDKADTQYF
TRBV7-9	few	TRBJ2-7	CASSSETRNYEQYF
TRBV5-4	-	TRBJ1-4	CASSFDSATNEKLFF
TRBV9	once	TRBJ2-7	CASSPGAGGVEQYF
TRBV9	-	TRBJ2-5	CASSAGTSGRIETQYF
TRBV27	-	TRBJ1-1	CASSLSAGIMNTEAFF
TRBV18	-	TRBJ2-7	CASSPPGGNYEQYF
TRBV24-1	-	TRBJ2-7	CATSDETSGRSHEQYF
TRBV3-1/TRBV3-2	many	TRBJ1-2	CASSRRDSSGYTF
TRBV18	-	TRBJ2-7	CASSPFTGGASYEQYF
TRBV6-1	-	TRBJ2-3	CASSESLARTDTQYF
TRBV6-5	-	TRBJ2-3	CASSSLDSDTQYF
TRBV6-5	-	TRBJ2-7	CASSYGTSGTYEQYF
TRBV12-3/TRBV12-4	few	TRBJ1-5	CASSSQAGPQHF
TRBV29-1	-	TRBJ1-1	CSVQQGNTEAFF
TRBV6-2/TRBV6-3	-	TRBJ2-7	CASSYYSNYEQYF
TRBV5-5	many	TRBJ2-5	CASSGGWRETQYF
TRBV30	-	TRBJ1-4	CAWSVNRGRNEKLFF
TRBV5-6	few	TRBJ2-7	CASSSGTSGRAYEQYF
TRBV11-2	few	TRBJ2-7	CASSLEVVRGYEQYF
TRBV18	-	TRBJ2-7	CASSRDRGLNYEQYF
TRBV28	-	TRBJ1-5	CASSVNGAHPPNQPQHF
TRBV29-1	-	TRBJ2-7	CSVEDRGYEQYF
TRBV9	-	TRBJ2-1	CASSASRDSSYNEQFF
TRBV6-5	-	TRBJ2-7	CASSFGGRVEQYF
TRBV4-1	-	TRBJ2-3	CASSPSGRAEDTQYF
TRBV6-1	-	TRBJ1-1	CASSVGQGNWNTEAFF
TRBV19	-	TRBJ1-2	CASSISPSIQGARYGYTF
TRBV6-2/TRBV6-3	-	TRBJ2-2	CASSYSRGISGTGELFF
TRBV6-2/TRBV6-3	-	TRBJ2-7	CASSWQGEQYF
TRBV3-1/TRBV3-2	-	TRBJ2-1	CASSLLLAGAGSEQFF
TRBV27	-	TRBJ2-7	CASSSPGTSLTYEQYF
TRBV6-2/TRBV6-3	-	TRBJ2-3	CASSYLSHTQYF
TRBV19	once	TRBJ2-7	CASSPGVQYEQYF
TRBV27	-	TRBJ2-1	CASSFLGDYEQFF
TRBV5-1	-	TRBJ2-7	CASSPGHRSSYEQYF